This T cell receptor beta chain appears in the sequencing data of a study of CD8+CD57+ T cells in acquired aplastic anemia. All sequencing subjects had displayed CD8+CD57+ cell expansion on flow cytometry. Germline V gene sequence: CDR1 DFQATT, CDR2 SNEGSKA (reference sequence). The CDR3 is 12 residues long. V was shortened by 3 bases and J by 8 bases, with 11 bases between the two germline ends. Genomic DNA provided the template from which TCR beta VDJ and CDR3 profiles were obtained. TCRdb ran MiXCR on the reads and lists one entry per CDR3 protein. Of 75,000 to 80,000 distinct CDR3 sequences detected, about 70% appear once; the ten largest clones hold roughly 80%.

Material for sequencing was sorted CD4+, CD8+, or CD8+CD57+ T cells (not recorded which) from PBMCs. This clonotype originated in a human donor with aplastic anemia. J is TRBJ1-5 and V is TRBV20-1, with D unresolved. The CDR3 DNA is TGCAGTGCTAGTGCTGGGGAAGAGCCCCAGCATTTT. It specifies CSASAGEEPQHF.